Shown below are 31 T cell receptor beta chains from a single sample sequenced in a study of shared clonotypes between healthy human individuals. The protocol was immunoSEQ multiplex PCR, while the TCRdb copy is restricted to in-frame clones and leaves out a portion. This table holds roughly 520,000 clones, roughly 95% found once. Sequencing was done on a sample of naive CD4+ T cells sorted from blood. Described subset: CD45RA+ positively selected. The receptors shown here come from a woman under 40 in good health.

The CDR3: CASSLGSGRELGTQYF. In DNA, the CDR3 is TGTGCCAGCAGCTTGGGATCGGGGCGGGAGTTAGGGACCCAGTACTTC. The chain is built from TRBV5-4 and TRBJ2-5; 7 nucleotides match TRBD2. The CDR3 extends over 16 amino acids. V lost 0 bases and J lost 7; bases outside the gene matches: 12. The germline V gene encodes CDR1 SGHNT and CDR2 YYREEE (reference sequence). The complete variable domain, with remaining parts taken from reference TRBV5-4 and TRBJ2-5, reads ETGVTQSPTHLIKTRGQQVTLRCSSQSGHNTVSWYQQALGQGPQFIFQYYREEENGRGNFPPRFSGLQFPNYSSELNVNALELDDSALYLCASSLGSGRELGTQYFGPGTRLLVL.

This chain uses TRBV27 with TRBJ2-7, with a weak D call TRBD1 (5 bases). Germline V CDR1 and CDR2: MNHEY, SMNVEV (reference sequence). V dropped 5 bases and J dropped 4 bases, with 15 bases sitting between them. CDR3 length: 14 residues. DNA for the CDR3: TGTGCCAGCAGTCAACCCCACAGGAGTTACGAGCAGTACTTC. Its translation: CASSQPHRSYEQYF.

This chain joins TRBV14 and TRBJ1-2; tentative D call: TRBD1 (5 bases). Germline CDR1 and CDR2: SGHDN and FVKESK. The CDR3 runs to 13 residues. Trimming took 3 bases from V and 4 from J, leaving 9 bases between them. The CDR3 region has the DNA TGTGCCAGCAGCCAGGGGCTGGGCTATGGCTACACCTTC. It encodes CASSQGLGYGYTF.

The gene calls are TRBV4-1 and TRBJ2-7; 8 bases line up with TRBD2. Germline trimming cut 4 bases from V and 2 bases from J; bases unmatched to any gene: 4. This CDR3 comprises 14 residues. Germline-derived CDR1 and CDR2 are MGHRA and YSYEKL. DNA of the CDR3: TGCGCCAGCAGCCTACGGGAGGGCACCTACGAGCAGTACTTC. Translating gives CASSLREGTYEQYF.

V and J are TRBV28 and TRBJ2-3; TRBD2 aligns across 11 bases. Germline V CDR1 and CDR2: MDHEN, SYDVKM. The CDR3 is 15 residues long. V trimming: 3 bases; J trimming: 1 base; junction bases outside the gene matches: 0. CDR3 protein: CASSLGLAGTDTQYF. The CDR3 DNA reads TGTGCCAGCAGTTTGGGACTAGCGGGCACAGATACGCAGTATTTT.

The V call is TRBV10-3, the J call TRBJ1-2; no clear D gene. This CDR3 has 14 residues. With 7 bases removed from V and 2 bases from J, the gap between germline ends came to 14 bases. Germline V CDR1 and CDR2: ENHRY, SYGVKD. CDR3 bases: TGTGCCATCACCAAGAGGTCGGGGAACTATGGCTACACCTTC. Translation: CAITKRSGNYGYTF.

This clone was counted a single time. V usage is TRBV29-1 and J usage is TRBJ1-1, with 9 positions matching TRBD1. Germline values: CDR1 SQVTM, CDR2 ANQGSEA. The CDR3 spans 13 residues. V gave up 8 bases and J gave up 5 bases; unmatched junction bases: 9. The CDR3 DNA reads as TGCAGCCAGTCCGGGACAGGGCAAACTGAAGCTTTCTTT. It translates to CSQSGTGQTEAFF.

The chain is built from TRBV7-6 and TRBJ2-1, with D perhaps TRBD1 (5 bases). Per the germline V gene, CDR1 is SGHVS and CDR2 is FNYEAQ. V was shortened by 5 bases and J by 9 bases, with 17 bases between the two germline ends. This CDR3 has 14 residues. The CDR3 is CASSKATLQGEQFF. CDR3 coding DNA: TGTGCCAGCAGCAAGGCGACTCTGCAGGGTGAGCAGTTCTTC.

This clone has only one observation. The gene calls are TRBV28 and TRBJ2-1, with TRBD1 matching over 7 bases. The CDR3 extends over 14 amino acids. The trim removed 7 bases at V and 6 bases at J, leaving 9 bases unmatched. CDR1 is MDHEN and CDR2 is SYDVKM in the germline V gene. The CDR3, as DNA: TGTGCCAGCATTGACCAGGGGGAGCGCAATGAGCAGTTCTTC. Its protein product is CASIDQGERNEQFF.

V is TRBV19 and J is TRBJ1-1, with D maybe TRBD1 (6 bases). The V gene's germline CDR1 is LNHDA and CDR2 SQIVND (reference sequence). V was clipped by 4 bases and J by 2 bases, with 11 bases between them. The CDR3 has 14 amino acids. This chain's CDR3 is CASSTWTDNTEAFF. The CDR3 DNA is TGTGCCAGTAGTACCTGGACAGATAACACTGAAGCTTTCTTT. Drawing the rest from reference TRBV19 and TRBJ1-1, the complete variable domain is DGGITQSPKYLFRKEGQNVTLSCEQNLNHDAMYWYRQDPGQGLRLIYYSQIVNDFQKGDIAEGYSVSREKKESFPLTVTSAQKNPTAFYLCASSTWTDNTEAFFGQGTRLTVV.

V gene TRBV19 combines with J gene TRBJ1-4; 7 bases fit TRBD1. Germline V gives CDR1 LNHDA, CDR2 SQIVND (reference sequence). There are 13 residues in the CDR3. The trim removed 10 bases at V and 8 bases at J, leaving 10 bases unmatched. Here the CDR3 DNA reads TGTGCCACTACTTTCGGGGACAGCGAAAAACTGTTTTTT. Its translation: CATTFGDSEKLFF.

The V gene is TRBV19, the J gene TRBJ1-1, with 7 bases that match TRBD1. The CDR3 spans 12 residues. The V gene end was trimmed by 9 bases and the J gene end by 7 bases; junction bases not matched to a gene: 8. The germline V gene encodes CDR1 LNHDA and CDR2 SQIVND (reference sequence). CDR3 in amino acids: CASNYRGGEAFF. The CDR3 nucleotides read TGTGCCAGCAATTACAGGGGAGGTGAAGCTTTCTTT.

The CDR3 here is CASSPRSATNEKLFF. The CDR3, as DNA: TGTGCCAGCTCACCACGTAGCGCAACTAATGAAAAACTGTTTTTT. The chain is built from TRBV18 and TRBJ1-4, with D unresolved. V lost 1 base to trimming and J lost 0 bases, with 6 bases between them. The CDR3 is 15 residues long. The V gene's germline CDR1 is KGHSH and CDR2 LQKENI.

DNA of the CDR3: TGTGCCAGCAGGGAGACAACCTACAATGAGCAGTTCTTC. Protein sequence: CASRETTYNEQFF. This rearrangement joins TRBV2 to TRBJ2-1, with D unresolved. CDR3 size: 13 residues. The ends were cut back, 6 bases at V and 2 bases at J, with 8 bases in the middle. The germline V gene has CDR1 SNHLY and CDR2 FYNNEI.

The chain combines TRBV6-6 with TRBJ2-7; maybe TRBD2 (5 bases). V was shortened by 9 bases and J by 0 bases, with 15 bases between the two germline ends. The CDR3 totals 14 residues. Germline V gene data show CDR1 as MNHNY and CDR2 as SVGAGI (reference sequence). The CDR3 spells CASRPAALSYEQYF. The CDR3 DNA follows: TGTGCCAGTAGGCCAGCGGCCCTCTCCTACGAGCAGTACTTC.

This clone has more than one count but fewer than ten. The CDR3 is CASSLSGTEAFF. The DNA of the CDR3 is TGTGCCAGCAGCTTGAGTGGCACTGAAGCTTTCTTT. This chain links TRBV7-9 with TRBJ1-1; D gene ambiguous. CDR1 and CDR2 (germline): SEHNR, FQNEAQ (reference sequence). There are 12 residues in the CDR3. The ends were cut back, 3 bases at V and 4 bases at J, with 6 bases in the middle.

The V gene is TRBV28, the J gene TRBJ2-7; tentative D call: TRBD2 (6 bases). There are 14 residues in the CDR3. The germline V and J ends were trimmed by 5 bases and 3 bases, with 14 bases remaining between them. Looked up from germline, CDR1 is MDHEN and CDR2 is SYDVKM. DNA for the CDR3: TGTGCCAGCAGTCGGGGGACCTTGGGCTACGAGCAGTACTTC. Protein product: CASSRGTLGYEQYF.

For the CDR3, the DNA is TGTGCCAGTTCGGGAGCGGCCACAGATACGCAGTATTTT. It yields the protein CASSGAATDTQYF. The J gene is TRBJ2-3, the V gene TRBV28; D may be TRBD2 (6 bases). Between the trimmed V and J ends, which lost 9 bases and 2 bases, there was a span of 12 bases. This CDR3 region has 13 residues. Germline CDR1 and CDR2: MDHEN and SYDVKM.

The V call is TRBV15, the J call TRBJ2-7; perhaps TRBD1 as D (5 bases). The length of the CDR3 is 14 residues. Deletions cut 5 bases from V and 3 bases from J, with 14 bases between. Per the germline V gene, CDR1 is LNHNV and CDR2 is YYDKDF (reference sequence). The CDR3 sequence: CATSETVGVYEQYF. The CDR3 DNA follows: TGTGCCACCAGCGAGACAGTAGGCGTCTACGAGCAGTACTTC. The full variable domain, its missing parts supplied by reference TRBV15 and TRBJ2-7, is DAMVIQNPRYQVTQFGKPVTLSCSQTLNHNVMYWYQQKSSQAPKLLFHYYDKDFNNEADTPDNFQSRRPNTSFCFLDIRSPGLGDTAMYLCATSETVGVYEQYFGPGTRLTVT.

V gene TRBV28 combines with J gene TRBJ2-1; 11 nucleotides line up with TRBD2. After removal of 5 bases from V and 1 base from J, the junction contained 4 bases not matched to a gene. Germline V gene sequence: CDR1 MDHEN, CDR2 SYDVKM. The length of the CDR3 is 16 residues. In DNA, the CDR3 is TGTGCCAGCAGTCCCGGGACTAGCGGTTCCTACAATGAGCAGTTCTTC. This gives the protein CASSPGTSGSYNEQFF.

The chain carries TRBV7-9 and TRBJ2-7; tentative D call: TRBD2 (6 bases). This CDR3 region has 18 residues. Germline values: CDR1 SEHNR, CDR2 FQNEAQ (reference sequence). V shed 1 base and J shed 0 bases, with 19 bases lying between them. This chain's CDR3 is CASSLVWETSTSSYEQYF. For the CDR3, the DNA is TGTGCCAGCAGCTTAGTGTGGGAGACTAGTACAAGCTCCTACGAGCAGTACTTC.

V and J are TRBV4-1 and TRBJ2-1; D gene uncertain. The CDR3 extends over 16 amino acids. Germline values: CDR1 MGHRA, CDR2 YSYEKL. V shed 0 bases and J shed 0 bases, with 9 bases lying between them. The CDR3 protein is CASSQERDSSYNEQFF. CDR3 nucleotide sequence: TGCGCCAGCAGCCAAGAGCGCGATAGCTCCTACAATGAGCAGTTCTTC.

The rearrangement uses TRBV5-1 and TRBJ2-5; 9 bases align to TRBD1. The germline V gene has CDR1 SGHRS and CDR2 YFSETQ. The J segment lost 2 bases and the V segment lost 0 bases, leaving 14 bases of the junction unmatched. The CDR3 contains 19 residues. CDR3 bases: TGCGCCAGCAGCTTGGTGGGGACAGGGATTATATCCCAGCAAGAGACCCAGTACTTC. This encodes CASSLVGTGIISQQETQYF. Filled out from reference TRBV5-1 and TRBJ2-5, the complete variable domain reads KAGVTQTPRYLIKTRGQQVTLSCSPISGHRSVSWYQQTPGQGLQFLFEYFSETQRNKGNFPGRFSGRQFSNSRSEMNVSTLELGDSALYLCASSLVGTGIISQQETQYFGPGTRLLVL.

The CDR3 nucleotides read TGTGCCACCCTCGGGACAGGGATTGATGGCTACACCTTC. The encoded protein is CATLGTGIDGYTF. V gene TRBV28 combines with J gene TRBJ1-2; 9 nucleotides match TRBD1. The CDR3 runs 13 residues. V lost 10 bases, J lost 6 bases, and 9 bases stayed unmatched. Germline lookup yields CDR1 MDHEN and CDR2 SYDVKM.

The gene calls are TRBV10-3 and TRBJ2-3, with 9 bases aligning to TRBD2. The germline gives CDR1 ENHRY, CDR2 SYGVKD. The junction had 8 bases not matched to a gene; V was cut back by 4 bases and J by 6 bases. The CDR3 covers 15 residues. The CDR3 DNA reads as TGTGCCATCAGTGTCGGATTAGCGGGAGTTGATACGCAGTATTTT. Translation gives CAISVGLAGVDTQYF.

The chain couples TRBV4-1 to TRBJ2-5, with D possibly TRBD2 on 5 matching bases. The DNA matches TRBJ2-7 better at its end, which makes the J call doubtful. Germline loops: CDR1 MGHRA, CDR2 YSYEKL. CDR3 size: 14 residues. Here the CDR3 DNA reads TGCGCCAGCAGCCAAGAGGGGAGCTCCTACGAGCAGTACTTC. This encodes CASSQEGSSYEQYF.

The rearrangement links TRBV20-1 to TRBJ2-7; no clear D. In germline, CDR1 is DFQATT, CDR2 SNEGSKA (reference sequence). This CDR3 has 10 residues. With 5 bases removed from V and 8 bases from J, the gap between germline ends came to 10 bases. The CDR3 coding sequence is TGCAGTGCTGCTCGAAGTCAGCAGTACTTC. Translated: CSAARSQQYF.

This chain connects TRBV7-9 to TRBJ1-5, with a weak D call TRBD1 (6 bases). From germline, CDR1 is SEHNR and CDR2 FQNEAQ (reference sequence). V lost 5 bases to trimming and J lost 1 base, with 12 bases between them. This CDR3 region has 15 residues. The CDR3 bases are TGTGCCAGCAGCCTGACAGGCCCAAGCAATCAGCCCCAGCATTTT. It encodes CASSLTGPSNQPQHF.

The rearrangement uses TRBV29-1 and TRBJ2-5, with D perhaps matching TRBD2 (6 bases). The J call may not be correct, given that the DNA end is closer to TRBJ2-7. Germline V gene data show CDR1 as SQVTM and CDR2 as ANQGSEA. This CDR3 has 14 residues. The CDR3, as DNA: TGCAGCGTACAGCGGGCCAAGGCTGGTTCCGAGCAGTACTTC. This translates into CSVQRAKAGSEQYF.

This rearrangement joins TRBV7-8 to TRBJ1-1; TRBD1 aligns across 10 bases. Looked up from germline, CDR1 is SGHVS and CDR2 is FQNEAQ. CDR3 size: 14 residues. The V gene end was trimmed by 5 bases and the J gene end by 1 base; junction bases not matched to a gene: 1. In DNA form, the CDR3 reads TGTGCCAGCAGCCGGGACAGGGGGAACACTGAAGCTTTCTTT. This sequence encodes CASSRDRGNTEAFF.

The table lists this clone with a few counts. V is TRBV29-1 and J is TRBJ1-2; no reliable D call. From germline, CDR1 is SQVTM and CDR2 ANQGSEA. Deletions cut 6 bases from V and 8 bases from J, with 10 bases between. The CDR3 has 10 residues. CDR3 sequence reads: CSVGTQGYTF. The DNA for the CDR3 is TGCAGCGTAGGTACTCAGGGCTACACCTTC.